A single sample is the source of the 18 T cell receptor gamma chains below, sequenced in a study of Vδ1+ human thymocytes. These TCRs are of unknown antigen specificity. Findings and limits, study-wide: Highly polyclonal TRG and TRD repertoires with Gaussian CDR3 length distributions appeared in thymus.

Sequences come from RNA converted to cDNA by reverse transcription. Pooled V-gene forward primers with one constant-region reverse primer generated the CDR3 amplicons by multiplex PCR. TCRdb re-called the multiplex PCR reads with CATT. The profile shows around 30,000 gamma-chain clones, 20% of them singletons. The sequenced sample consisted of Vdelta1+ gamma-delta thymocytes from the thymus. As for subset: FACS-sorted CD3+ TCRalphabeta- TCRVdelta1+ TCRVdelta2- thymocytes. The source of these receptors is a boy under three years old who had congenital heart surgery.

This clone has just a few counts. The chain recombines TRGV2 with TRGJ1 or TRGJ2. The V and J ends lost 0 bases and 6 bases, in that order; junction bases with no gene match: 8. CDR1 EGSNGY and CDR2 YDSYNSKV come from the germline V gene. This CDR3 region has 14 residues. CDR3 nucleotides: TGTGCCACCTGGGACGGGCGGTGGGTTTATAAGAAACTCTTT. Translated, it gives CATWDGRWVYKKLF.

This chain joins TRGV4 and TRGJ1 or TRGJ2. The CDR3 loop spans 16 amino acids. Germline V CDR1 and CDR2: EGSTGY, YDSYTSSV. V was clipped by 0 bases and J by 4 bases; unmatched bases: 12. The CDR3 region has the DNA TGTGCCACCTGGGATGGGCTTCCTGGGTTCTATTATAAGAAACTCTTT. Residues: CATWDGLPGFYYKKLF.

This clone was seen a few times. This chain uses TRGV4 with TRGJ1 or TRGJ2. CDR3 length: 13 amino acids. Trimming took 4 bases from V and 2 from J; bases not matched to a gene: 5. The germline CDR1 and CDR2 sequences are EGSTGY and YDSYTSSV. The CDR3 reads CATWEGHYYKKLF. CDR3 bases: TGTGCCACCTGGGAGGGGCATTATTATAAGAAACTCTTT.

As regards this clone: Other DNA sequences within the sample encode an identical CDR3. The chain employs TRGV4 and TRGJ1 or TRGJ2. Trimming cost V 2 bases and J 3 bases; bases outside gene matches: 4. The CDR3 totals 13 residues. CDR1 is EGSTGY and CDR2 is YDSYTSSV in the germline V gene. The CDR3 sequence: CATWDVLYYKKLF. The CDR3 region has the DNA TGTGCCACCTGGGATGTCCTTTATTATAAGAAACTCTTT.

The rearrangement uses TRGV5 and TRGJ1 or TRGJ2. V trimming: 5 bases; J trimming: 3 bases; junction bases outside the gene matches: 7. The CDR3 length is 13 residues. Germline CDR1 and CDR2: VINAFY and YDVSNSKD. CDR3 coding DNA: TGTGCCACCTGGGGGTTCTTTTATTATAAGAAACTCTTT. Protein product: CATWGFFYYKKLF.

V and J are TRGV9 and TRGJ1 or TRGJ2. This CDR3 is built from 16 residues. Germline V CDR1 and CDR2: GITISATS, ISYDGTV (reference sequence). V was clipped by 0 bases and J by 4 bases; unmatched bases: 12. The CDR3 sequence is CALWEVQGREYYKKLF. In DNA, the CDR3 is TGTGCCTTGTGGGAGGTGCAAGGAAGAGAGTATTATAAGAAACTCTTT.

The rearrangement joins TRGV4 to TRGJ1 or TRGJ2. Per the germline V gene, CDR1 is EGSTGY and CDR2 is YDSYTSSV. V was clipped by 6 bases and J by 6 bases; unmatched bases: 23. The CDR3 is made up of 17 amino acids. DNA for the CDR3: TGTGCCACCTGGTTCCGGCCTGGGGGTCTAGGGGGTTATAAGAAACTCTTT. This gives the protein CATWFRPGGLGGYKKLF.

This clone showed up just a few times. The chain links TRGV9 to TRGJ1 or TRGJ2. The CDR3 is made up of 15 amino acids. The V gene's germline CDR1 is GITISATS and CDR2 ISYDGTV (reference sequence). V lost 2 bases, J lost 1 base, and 8 bases stayed unmatched. CDR3 sequence (DNA): TGTGCCTTGTGGGAGGCTAAACAAAATTATTATAAGAAACTCTTT. Its translation is CALWEAKQNYYKKLF.

This clone came up a few times. The chain recombines TRGV4 with TRGJ1 or TRGJ2. The CDR3 is 11 residues long. J lost 8 bases, V lost 7 bases, and 8 bases had no gene match. CDR1 and CDR2 from the germline V gene are EGSTGY and YDSYTSSV. The CDR3 spells CATCTSNKKLF. Here the CDR3 DNA reads TGTGCCACCTGCACGTCTAATAAGAAACTCTTT.

A word on this clone: Other DNA variants within this sample encode the same CDR3. This chain joins TRGV9 and TRGJ1 or TRGJ2. The CDR3 is made up of 13 amino acids. Trimming removed 3 bases from V and 3 bases from J; junction bases left unmatched: 5. Germline V gene lookup returns CDR1 GITISATS and CDR2 ISYDGTV (reference sequence). The chain's CDR3 is CALWEPPYYKKLF. Here the CDR3 DNA reads TGTGCCTTGTGGGAGCCTCCTTATTATAAGAAACTCTTT.

This clone is labeled medium-sized (0.01 to 0.1%). The V gene is TRGV4, the J gene TRGJ1 or TRGJ2. Trimming took 4 bases from V and 0 from J; bases not matched to a gene: 3. Germline CDR1 and CDR2: EGSTGY and YDSYTSSV. This CDR3 has 13 residues. The CDR3 loop reads CATWDQNYYKKLF. CDR3 in DNA: TGTGCCACCTGGGACCAGAATTATTATAAGAAACTCTTT.

The V gene is TRGV2, the J gene TRGJ1 or TRGJ2. V gave up 0 bases and J gave up 5 bases; unmatched junction bases: 7. Germline CDR1 is EGSNGY and CDR2 is YDSYNSKV. This CDR3 comprises 14 residues. The CDR3 here is CATWDGTADYKKLF. CDR3 in DNA: TGTGCCACCTGGGACGGGACGGCTGATTATAAGAAACTCTTT.

This clone has a handful of counts. This chain links TRGV4 with TRGJ1 or TRGJ2. V shed 5 bases and J 10 bases; nucleotides not matched to a gene: 11. The CDR3 consists of 12 residues. Germline V gives CDR1 EGSTGY, CDR2 YDSYTSSV. The CDR3 DNA follows: TGTGCCACCTGGGGCCTGCGTGGGAAGAAACTCTTT. It encodes CATWGLRGKKLF.

There are a few counts of this clone. The rearrangement links TRGV4 to TRGJP2. CDR1 and CDR2 from the germline V gene are EGSTGY and YDSYTSSV. The CDR3 sequence is 15 residues long. V lost 2 bases to trimming and J lost 1 base; unmatched junction nucleotides: 4. The CDR3 region has the DNA TGTGCCACCTGGGATGTTCTTAGTAGTGATTGGATCAAGACGTTT. It is translated as CATWDVLSSDWIKTF.

The chain uses TRGV9 and TRGJ1 or TRGJ2. The CDR3 is 15 residues long. CDR1 is GITISATS and CDR2 is ISYDGTV in the germline V gene (reference sequence). Losses at the gene ends were 2 bases for V and 0 bases for J; bases not matched to a gene: 7. As DNA, the CDR3 is TGTGCCTTGTGGGAGGCAAAATGGAATTATTATAAGAAACTCTTT. Translation: CALWEAKWNYYKKLF.

This clone showed up just a few times. The same CDR3 is also encoded by other DNA sequences in this sample. V is TRGV8 and J is TRGJ1 or TRGJ2. This CDR3 spans 12 amino acids. Germline V gene sequence: CDR1 VENAVY, CDR2 YDSYNSRV. J was trimmed by 7 bases and V by 1 base; bases with no gene match: 4. Here the CDR3 DNA reads TGTGCCACCTGGGATAGAAGATATAAGAAACTCTTT. The encoded protein is CATWDRRYKKLF.

This clone is medium-sized in the sample. Other nucleotide sequences from this sample produce the same CDR3. This chain joins TRGV9 and TRGJ1 or TRGJ2. Germline V gene lookup returns CDR1 GITISATS and CDR2 ISYDGTV (reference sequence). The J segment lost 7 bases and the V segment lost 0 bases, leaving 3 bases of the junction unmatched. The CDR3 length is 12 residues. The CDR3 reads CALWEVPYKKLF. The CDR3 DNA is TGTGCCTTGTGGGAGGTGCCCTATAAGAAACTCTTT.

V is TRGV4 and J is TRGJ1 or TRGJ2. With V trimmed by 1 base and J by 8 bases, 11 bases remained unmatched. Germline loops: CDR1 EGSTGY, CDR2 YDSYTSSV. The CDR3 covers 14 residues. This chain's CDR3 is CATWDGHNINKKLF. The DNA of the CDR3 is TGTGCCACCTGGGATGGACATAATATTAATAAGAAACTCTTT.